The rows below give T cell receptor beta chains drawn from one sample of a study of CD8 T cells in Susac syndrome. TCRdb used MiXCR to reprocess the immunoSEQ multiplex PCR reads, holding one entry per CDR3 protein. The sample contains more than 65,000 distinct CDR3 sequences, roughly 94% of which appear only once. Material: CD8+ T cells from PBMCs. Receptors were obtained from a human donor with Susac syndrome. Each CDR3 is given with its conserved first and last residue. The D gene is left open where the match is weak. Not all rows give a size; the values are once, few, many and, for expanded clones, a class.

j_gene,abundance,v_gene,d_gene,CDR3nt,CDR3aa
TRBJ2-1,NA,TRBV4-1,TRBD2,TGCGCCAGCAGCCAAGGTGAGCGGGAGGGCGATGAGCAGTTCTTC,CASSQGEREGDEQFF
TRBJ1-2,NA,TRBV29-1,NA,TGCAGCGTAGATGGCTACACCTTC,CSVDGYTF
TRBJ2-7,NA,TRBV15,NA,TGTGCCACCAGCAACGACGGACAATACTCCTACGAGCAGTACTTC,CATSNDGQYSYEQYF
TRBJ2-7,NA,TRBV20-1,NA,TGCAGTGCTAGCGAAGACTACGAGCAGTACTTC,CSASEDYEQYF
TRBJ2-3,NA,TRBV11-2,TRBD2,TGTGCCAGCAGCCCAGGAGCGGGAGTAACAGATACGCAGTATTTT,CASSPGAGVTDTQYF
TRBJ2-1,once,TRBV30,NA,TGTGCCTGGAGTGTTTGGAGGGGGCCTACGAATGAGCAGTTCTTC,CAWSVWRGPTNEQFF
TRBJ2-7,NA,TRBV12-3/TRBV12-4,NA,TGTGCCAGCAGTTTAGCCGGGACTGAAGTTTACGAGCAGTACTTC,CASSLAGTEVYEQYF
TRBJ2-5,NA,TRBV13,TRBD1,TGTGCCAGCAGCGCCCGACAGGGACCGGAGACCCAGTACTTC,CASSARQGPETQYF
TRBJ1-4,NA,TRBV14,TRBD1,TGTGCCAGCAGCCAAGATTATTGGGGCACAGGGGCGGAGAATGAAAAACTGTTTTTT,CASSQDYWGTGAENEKLFF
TRBJ2-2,NA,TRBV28,TRBD1,TGTGCCAGCAGTCCAGGACAGGGGCGCAACACCGGGGAGCTGTTTTTT,CASSPGQGRNTGELFF
TRBJ2-7,NA,TRBV7-6,NA,TGTGCCAGCAGCTTAGAAGGGTCAGCGAGCTACGAGCAGTACTTC,CASSLEGSASYEQYF
TRBJ2-7,NA,TRBV24-1,NA,TGTGCTCCGGGAGTGGCCGCCTACGAGCAGTACTTC,CAPGVAAYEQYF
TRBJ2-7,NA,TRBV7-6,NA,TGTGCCAGCAGCCCGGGTGTTTTGTACGAGCAGTACTTC,CASSPGVLYEQYF
TRBJ2-7,NA,TRBV12-5,NA,TGTGCTAGTGGCCCTGGGATGGGGGCCAGGGGCGAGCAGTACTTC,CASGPGMGARGEQYF
TRBJ2-7,NA,TRBV29-1,NA,TGCAGCGTTGTCGGGGAGCGGGTTGAGCAGTACTTC,CSVVGERVEQYF
TRBJ1-4,NA,TRBV30,NA,TGTGCCTGGAGTGATGGACTGCTTGGCGAAAAACTGTTTTTT,CAWSDGLLGEKLFF
TRBJ2-3,NA,TRBV19,NA,TGTGCCAGTAGTATGGCGGACCCCGGCACAGATACGCAGTATTTT,CASSMADPGTDTQYF
TRBJ2-1,NA,TRBV11-2,NA,TGTGCCAGCAGCTTATTTAATGAGCAGTTCTTC,CASSLFNEQFF
TRBJ2-7,NA,TRBV4-1,NA,TGCGCCAGCAGCCAAGCAGGGGAGCAGTACTTC,CASSQAGEQYF
TRBJ1-4,NA,TRBV2,NA,TGTGCCAGCAGTCCGTGGGGGGAGACTAATGAAAAACTGTTTTTT,CASSPWGETNEKLFF
TRBJ1-1,NA,TRBV27,NA,TGTGCCAGCAGTTGGAACGATATGAACACTGAAGCTTTCTTT,CASSWNDMNTEAFF
TRBJ1-1,NA,TRBV11-3,NA,TGTGCCAGCAGCTTAGTGGGGACCGCCGAAGCTTTCTTT,CASSLVGTAEAFF
TRBJ2-1,NA,TRBV5-6,NA,TGTGCCAGCAGCTTCGGCACTCCCGCCCTGGGGCAGTTCTTC,CASSFGTPALGQFF
TRBJ2-7,NA,TRBV7-6,NA,TGTGCCAGCAGCCCAGGGGGGACGGACGAGCAGTACTTC,CASSPGGTDEQYF
TRBJ2-5,once,TRBV29-1,TRBD2,TGCAGCGTTTGGGGAGGGGAGACCCAGTACTTC,CSVWGGETQYF
TRBJ2-7,NA,TRBV20-1,NA,TGCAGTGCTAGAGGACTCTACATGTCCTACGAGCAGTACTTC,CSARGLYMSYEQYF
TRBJ2-7,NA,TRBV15,NA,TGTGCCACCAACGACGGAACCTACGAGCAGTACTTC,CATNDGTYEQYF
TRBJ2-3,NA,TRBV13,NA,TGTGCCAGCAGCTTACAGACGGAGGATACGCAGTATTTT,CASSLQTEDTQYF
TRBJ1-1,NA,TRBV27,NA,TGTGCCAGCAGTTATACCGGCGGTGCTGAAGCTTTCTTT,CASSYTGGAEAFF
TRBJ2-5,NA,TRBV29-1,TRBD2,TGCAGCGTTGAAAAGGGGGGACTAGCGGCCCAAGAGACCCAGTACTTC,CSVEKGGLAAQETQYF
TRBJ2-7,NA,TRBV5-1,TRBD2,TGCGCCAGCAGCCCTATGGGACTAGCGGGAGTAGATTCCGAGCAGTACTTC,CASSPMGLAGVDSEQYF
TRBJ2-1,NA,TRBV4-2,NA,TGTGCCAGCAGCAACTCCGCTGGGTACGACAATGAGCAGTTCTTC,CASSNSAGYDNEQFF
TRBJ2-1,once,TRBV20-1,TRBD2,TGCAGTGCTATTCCCGGGACTAGCGACGCCAATGAGCAGTTCTTC,CSAIPGTSDANEQFF
TRBJ1-5,NA,TRBV19,TRBD1,TGTGCCAGCACAGGGGGCCTTCAGCCCCAGCATTTT,CASTGGLQPQHF
TRBJ2-7,once,TRBV6-2/TRBV6-3,NA,TGTGCCAGCGGCTTTACAGGAAACTACGAGCAGTACTTC,CASGFTGNYEQYF
TRBJ2-1,NA,TRBV20-1,NA,TGCAGTGCTCTTCAATGGGGGGAACAGTTCTTC,CSALQWGEQFF
TRBJ2-7,NA,TRBV11-2,NA,TGTGCCAGCAGCTTAGATGTTGGCGAGCAGTACTTC,CASSLDVGEQYF
TRBJ2-1,NA,TRBV24-1,TRBD2,TGTGCCACCAGTGATGGGCTAGCGGCAAATGAGCAGTTCTTC,CATSDGLAANEQFF
TRBJ1-1,NA,TRBV4-1,NA,TGCGCCAGCAGCCAAGTTCTAAGTCTTATGAACACTGAAGCTTTCTTT,CASSQVLSLMNTEAFF
TRBJ1-5,NA,TRBV27,NA,TGTGCCAGCAGGACAGGAGGCAATCAGCCCCAGCATTTT,CASRTGGNQPQHF
TRBJ2-3,NA,TRBV30,TRBD2,TGTGCCTGGAGCATACTAGCGGGAGGGGGCGCAGATACGCAGTATTTT,CAWSILAGGGADTQYF
TRBJ2-2,NA,TRBV27,NA,TGTGCCACCAGATTCGTGGGGGGACCAAACACCGGGGAGCTGTTTTTT,CATRFVGGPNTGELFF
TRBJ2-1,once,TRBV20-1,NA,TGCAGTGCTAGTCCCCCGGGGGTTTTCAATGAGCAGTTCTTC,CSASPPGVFNEQFF
TRBJ2-5,NA,TRBV4-1,TRBD1,TGCGCCAGCAGCCAACCCGGGACAGGGGGGATGGAGACCCAGTACTTC,CASSQPGTGGMETQYF
TRBJ1-1,once,TRBV6-5,TRBD1,TGTGCCAGCAGTTACTTTTTTTCCCCAGGGGGCACTGAAGCTTTCTTT,CASSYFFSPGGTEAFF
TRBJ1-1,NA,TRBV19,NA,TGTGCCAGTAACTACAGGGAGGGCACTGAAGCTTTCTTT,CASNYREGTEAFF
TRBJ2-7,NA,TRBV5-6,TRBD2,TGTGCCAGCAGCTTGGCCGGGACTATCTTATACGAGCAGTACTTC,CASSLAGTILYEQYF
TRBJ1-2,once,TRBV4-3,NA,TGCGCCAGCAGCCAAGATAGCAGCCTAAACTATGGCTACACCTTC,CASSQDSSLNYGYTF
TRBJ2-5,NA,TRBV4-2,NA,TGTGCCAGCAGCCAAGAGCCCGAGGTGGCCCAGTACTTC,CASSQEPEVAQYF
TRBJ1-5,NA,TRBV12-3/TRBV12-4,NA,TGTGCCAGCAGTTTATATGGCCAATTCAATCAGCCCCAGCATTTT,CASSLYGQFNQPQHF
TRBJ1-2,NA,TRBV27,NA,TGTGCCAGCAGTTTTTACGGGGAAGGCTACACCTTC,CASSFYGEGYTF
TRBJ2-1,NA,TRBV30,TRBD2,TGTGCCTGGAGTGCCGGAATGGCGGGAGCCGATGAGCAGTTCTTC,CAWSAGMAGADEQFF
TRBJ2-5,NA,TRBV6-2/TRBV6-3,NA,TGTGCCAGCAGCTCGGACTACCACCAGTACTTC,CASSSDYHQYF
TRBJ2-4,NA,TRBV7-9,NA,TGTGCCAGCAGCTTAGGGTCCAGGGCGAGCATTCAGTACTTC,CASSLGSRASIQYF
TRBJ2-7,NA,TRBV20-1,NA,TGCAGTGCTAGAGATCTAAGCAGGGGCGGCTACGAGCAGTACTTC,CSARDLSRGGYEQYF